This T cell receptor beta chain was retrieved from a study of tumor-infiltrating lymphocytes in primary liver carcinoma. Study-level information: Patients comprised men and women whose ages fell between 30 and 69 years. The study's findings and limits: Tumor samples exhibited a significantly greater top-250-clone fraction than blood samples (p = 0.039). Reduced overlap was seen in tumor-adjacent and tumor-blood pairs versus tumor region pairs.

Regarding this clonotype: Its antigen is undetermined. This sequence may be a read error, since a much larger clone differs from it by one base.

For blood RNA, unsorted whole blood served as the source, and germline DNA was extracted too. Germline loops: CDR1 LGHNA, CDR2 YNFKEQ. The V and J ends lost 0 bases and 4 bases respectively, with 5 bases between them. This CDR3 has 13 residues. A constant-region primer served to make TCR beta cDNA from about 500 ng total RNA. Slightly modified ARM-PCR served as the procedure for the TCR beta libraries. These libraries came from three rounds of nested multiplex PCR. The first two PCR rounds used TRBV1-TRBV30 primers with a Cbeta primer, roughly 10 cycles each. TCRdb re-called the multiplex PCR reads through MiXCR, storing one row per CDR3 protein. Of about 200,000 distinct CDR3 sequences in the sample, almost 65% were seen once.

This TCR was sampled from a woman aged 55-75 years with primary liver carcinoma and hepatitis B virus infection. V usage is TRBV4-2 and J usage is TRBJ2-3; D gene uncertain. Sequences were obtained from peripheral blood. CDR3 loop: CASSQDWSDTQYF. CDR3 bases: TGTGCCAGCAGCCAAGATTGGTCAGATACGCAGTATTTT.